This section outlines one T cell receptor (beta chain) sequence together with its context. This specimen belongs to a study of blood T cell repertoires in COVID-19. The germline V gene encodes CDR1 MDHEN and CDR2 SYDVKM. CDR3 length equals 14 residues. Germline trimming cut 3 bases from V and 3 bases from J; bases unmatched to any gene: 2. The method was immunoSEQ multiplex PCR; TCRdb's version includes in-frame clones alone and lacks a portion of them. The sample contains about 78,000 clones, approximately 89% of which appear only once. The source is a man aged 50-59 years with active or convalescent COVID-19. The sample consisted of peripheral blood. The chain combines TRBV28 with TRBJ2-5; 9 bases are a match to TRBD1. As DNA, the CDR3 is TGTGCCAGCAGTTTTGGGGACAGGGAAGAGACCCAGTACTTC. The encoded protein is CASSFGDREETQYF.